This TCR beta chain is from a study of T cell repertoires in cytomegalovirus infection. This clonotype has at least ten counts. This CDR3 has 15 amino acids. CDR1 and CDR2 (germline): DFQATT, SNEGSKA (reference sequence). V gave up 4 bases and J gave up 0 bases, with 15 bases separating them. From the reads, TCRdb called clonotypes with MiXCR, one entry per CDR3 protein. The sample lists 200,000 to 300,000 distinct CDR3 sequences, 6.5% occurring once. The sequence came from a human donor in good health (CMV status not recorded). Some clones in this sample may be carry-over from other donors' samples. Sequencing was done on a sample of PBMCs. This sequence joins TRBV20-1 and TRBJ1-2; possibly TRBD1 for D (5 bases). CDR3 coding DNA: TGCAGTGCTATTCACCGGGACTCAGCTAACTATGGCTACACCTTC. It codes for CSAIHRDSANYGYTF.